The present T cell receptor beta chain was sequenced within a study of blood T cell repertoires in COVID-19. Study details: Samples representing acute and convalescent COVID-19 were sourced from the United States, Italy and Spain. T cells, B-cell-depleted T cells, or PBMCs provided the cDNA or gDNA that served as material.

A few counts support this clone. This CDR3 region has 19 residues. Germline values: CDR1 GTSNPN, CDR2 SVGIG (reference sequence). After removal of 2 bases from V and 0 bases from J, the junction contained 17 bases not matched to a gene. In the original workflow: It was from reference gene primer amplification that nucleated cell counts were estimated. Profiled with immunoSEQ multiplex PCR; TCRdb holds only in-frame clones, not every one. Clonal size and the V and J genes are those of that table, whereas D and trimming came from the DNA. Of roughly 250,000 clones in the sample, roughly 80% are singletons; the top ten hold around 9.9%.

This receptor was obtained from a woman older than 75 with acute or convalescent COVID-19. The sequenced sample was peripheral blood. The chain carries TRBV30 and TRBJ2-3; 7 nucleotides line up with TRBD2. CDR3 region: CAWSKGKVWGGISTDTQYF. DNA for the CDR3: TGTGCCTGGAGTAAAGGAAAGGTGTGGGGGGGTATTAGCACAGATACGCAGTATTTT.